The clone carrying this T cell receptor (beta chain) has a handful of counts. Its antigen is not known. The data originate from a study of CD8+ T cells in alopecia areata. Across the study: Tofacitinib continued for 6 to 18 months and was then withheld for 6 months. Study conclusions and caveats: Although TCR sharing was seen in mice, sharing across patients was less clear, possibly for HLA-related reasons.

Following extraction, RNA underwent reverse transcription to cDNA, which served as the sequencing template. Sequencing was performed with immunoSEQ multiplex PCR; in TCRdb, only in-frame clones are kept and a portion is missing. The sample shows under 150,000 clones, roughly 57% of them seen only once. Treatment denoted: oral pan-JAK inhibitor, 5-10 mg twice daily. Per germline, CDR1 SNHLY and CDR2 FYNNEI. V lost 6 bases and J 2 bases, leaving 12 bases between the germline ends. This CDR3 comprises 14 residues. The sample consisted of CD4+ T cells sorted from blood, taken at week 4, from a patient treated with tofacitinib. The origin of this receptor is a human donor with alopecia areata. The chain links TRBV2 to TRBJ2-3, with D possibly TRBD2 on 5 matching bases. The CDR3 loop reads CASRRASSTDTQYF. CDR3 nucleotides: TGTGCCAGCAGGCGGGCCTCTTCCACAGATACGCAGTATTTT.